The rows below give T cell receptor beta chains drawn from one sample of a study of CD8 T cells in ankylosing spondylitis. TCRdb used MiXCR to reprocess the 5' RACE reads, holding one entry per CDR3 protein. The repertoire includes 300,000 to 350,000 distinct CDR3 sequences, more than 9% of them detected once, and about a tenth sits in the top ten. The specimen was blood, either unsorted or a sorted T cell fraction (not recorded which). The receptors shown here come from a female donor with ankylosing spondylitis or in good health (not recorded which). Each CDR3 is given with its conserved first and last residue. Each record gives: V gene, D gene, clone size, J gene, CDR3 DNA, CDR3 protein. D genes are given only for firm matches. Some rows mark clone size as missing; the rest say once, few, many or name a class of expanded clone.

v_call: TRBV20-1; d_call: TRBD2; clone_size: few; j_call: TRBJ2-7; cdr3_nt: TGCAGTGCTAGCTCCGGGGGACTAGCGCCCGAGCAGTACTTC; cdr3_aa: CSASSGGLAPEQYF
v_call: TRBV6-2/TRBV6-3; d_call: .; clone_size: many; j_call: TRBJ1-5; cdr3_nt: TGTGCCAGCAAGACGACTAGCAATCAGCCCCAGCATTTT; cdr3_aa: CASKTTSNQPQHF
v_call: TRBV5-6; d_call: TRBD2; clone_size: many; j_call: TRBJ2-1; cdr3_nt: TGTGCCAGCAGCGCAAACGCGGGACTAGAATCCTACAATGAGCAGTTCTTC; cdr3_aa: CASSANAGLESYNEQFF
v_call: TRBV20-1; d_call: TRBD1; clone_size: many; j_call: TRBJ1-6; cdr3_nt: TGCAGTGCTATTCAGACAGGGAGGAATTCACCCCTCCACTTT; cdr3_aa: CSAIQTGRNSPLHF
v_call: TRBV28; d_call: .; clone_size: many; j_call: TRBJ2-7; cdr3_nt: TGTGCCAGCAGGAGGACAGGGACTACCTACGAGCAGTACTTC; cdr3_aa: CASRRTGTTYEQYF
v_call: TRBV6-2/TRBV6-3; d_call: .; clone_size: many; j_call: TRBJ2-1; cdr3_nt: TGTGCCAGCAGTTTACTGGGCTACAATGAGCAGTTCTTC; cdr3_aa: CASSLLGYNEQFF
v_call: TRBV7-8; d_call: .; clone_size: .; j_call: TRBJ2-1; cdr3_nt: TGTGCCAGCAGCCCCCGGGCGGAGCAGTTCTTC; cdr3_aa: CASSPRAEQFF
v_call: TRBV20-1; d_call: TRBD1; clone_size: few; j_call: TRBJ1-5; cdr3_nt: TGCAGTGCCCGGGGTGGGACAGCCCACAATCAGCCCCAGCATTTT; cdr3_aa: CSARGGTAHNQPQHF
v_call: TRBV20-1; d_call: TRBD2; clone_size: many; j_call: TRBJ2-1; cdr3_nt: TGCAGTGCTCCACCGGGGCTAGCGGGTTTAGAGCAGTTCTTC; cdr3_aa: CSAPPGLAGLEQFF
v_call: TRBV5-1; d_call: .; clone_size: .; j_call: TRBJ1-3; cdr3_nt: TGCGCCAGCAGCATCGGACTCCTGGGAAACACCATATATTTT; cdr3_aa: CASSIGLLGNTIYF
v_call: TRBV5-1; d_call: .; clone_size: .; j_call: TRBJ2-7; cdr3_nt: TGCGCCAGCAGCTTGGAAGTGGGATTAAGCTCCTACGAGCAGTACTTC; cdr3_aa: CASSLEVGLSSYEQYF
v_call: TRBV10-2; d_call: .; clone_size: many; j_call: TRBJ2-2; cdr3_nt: TGCGCCACCAGGGGGGGAACCGGGGAGCTGTTTTTT; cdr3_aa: CATRGGTGELFF
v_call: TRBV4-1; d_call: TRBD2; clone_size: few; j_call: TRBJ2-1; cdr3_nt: TGCGCCAGCAGCCAGGGACTAGTTGCCAATGAGCAGTTCTTC; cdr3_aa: CASSQGLVANEQFF
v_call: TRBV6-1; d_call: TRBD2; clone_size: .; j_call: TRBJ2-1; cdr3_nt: TGTGCCAGCAGTGGTTCGGGGGGGGTGGATGAGCAGTTCTTC; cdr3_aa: CASSGSGGVDEQFF
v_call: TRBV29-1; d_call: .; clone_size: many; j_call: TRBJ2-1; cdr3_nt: TGCAGCGTATTAGGACTCGGAAAAAACAATGAGCAGTTCTTC; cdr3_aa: CSVLGLGKNNEQFF
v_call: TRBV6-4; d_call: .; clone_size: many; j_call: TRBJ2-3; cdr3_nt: TGTGCCAGCAGTGACACGTTGACTAGCACAGATACGCAGTATTTT; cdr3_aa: CASSDTLTSTDTQYF
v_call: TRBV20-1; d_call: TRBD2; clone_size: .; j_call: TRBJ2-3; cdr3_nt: TGCAGTGGTCGCGGGGGGGCTCGGGCCCCAGATACGCAGTATTTT; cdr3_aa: CSGRGGARAPDTQYF
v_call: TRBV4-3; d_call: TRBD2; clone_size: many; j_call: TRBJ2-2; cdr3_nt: TGCGCCAGCAGCCCTCATCCGGCGGGAGACGGGGCCGGGGAGCTGTTTTTT; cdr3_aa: CASSPHPAGDGAGELFF
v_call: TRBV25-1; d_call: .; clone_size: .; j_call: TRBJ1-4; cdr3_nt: TGTGCCAGCAGTGACGCCTCGTTTGAGGGGTACGCAACTAATGAAAAACTGTTTTTT; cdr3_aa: CASSDASFEGYATNEKLFF
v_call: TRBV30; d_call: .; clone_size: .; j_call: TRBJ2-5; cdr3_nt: TGTGCCTGGAGACCAGGGCAAGAGACCCAGTACTTC; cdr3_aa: CAWRPGQETQYF
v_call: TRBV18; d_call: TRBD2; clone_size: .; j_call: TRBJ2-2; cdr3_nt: TGTGCCAGCTCACCACCGTATTTTCACGGGACTACCTCGAACACCGGGGAGCTGTTTTTT; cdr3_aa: CASSPPYFHGTTSNTGELFF
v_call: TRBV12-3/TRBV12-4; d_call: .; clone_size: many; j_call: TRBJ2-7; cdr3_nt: TGTGCCAGCAGTTTACTAGCGCAGGACGAGCAGTACTTC; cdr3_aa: CASSLLAQDEQYF
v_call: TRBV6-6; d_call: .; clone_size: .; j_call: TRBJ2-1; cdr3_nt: TGTGCCAGCAGCCTTACGGGGGTATACGAGCAGTTCTTC; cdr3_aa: CASSLTGVYEQFF
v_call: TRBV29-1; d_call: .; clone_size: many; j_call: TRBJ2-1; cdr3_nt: TGCAGCGTTATCCCGCCCGGGGCCTCCAATGAGCAGTTCTTC; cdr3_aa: CSVIPPGASNEQFF
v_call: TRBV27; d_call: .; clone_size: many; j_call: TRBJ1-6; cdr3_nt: TGTGCCAGTTCGCTAAGGGTGTCCTATAATTCACCCCTCCACTTT; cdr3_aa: CASSLRVSYNSPLHF
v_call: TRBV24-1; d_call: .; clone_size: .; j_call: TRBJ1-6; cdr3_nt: TGTGCCACCAGTGATTGGACCCAGGAGAGCTCCTATAATTCACCCCTCCACTTT; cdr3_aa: CATSDWTQESSYNSPLHF
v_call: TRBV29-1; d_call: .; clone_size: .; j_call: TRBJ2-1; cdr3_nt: TGCAGCGCCGGGCCCAGGGGATCCGGCAATGAGCAGTTCTTC; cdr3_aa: CSAGPRGSGNEQFF
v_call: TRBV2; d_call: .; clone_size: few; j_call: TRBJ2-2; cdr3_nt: TGTGCCAGCACTAACCTAGGATCCGGGGAGCTGTTTTTT; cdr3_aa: CASTNLGSGELFF
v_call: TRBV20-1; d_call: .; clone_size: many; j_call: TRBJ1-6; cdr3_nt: TGCAGTGCTCGGGACGGTGGGTCCTATAATTCACCCCTCCACTTT; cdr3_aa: CSARDGGSYNSPLHF
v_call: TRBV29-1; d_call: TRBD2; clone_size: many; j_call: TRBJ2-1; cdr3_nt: TGCAGCGTTGAGGGAGCGGGGAGCTCCTACAATGAGCAGTTCTTC; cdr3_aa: CSVEGAGSSYNEQFF
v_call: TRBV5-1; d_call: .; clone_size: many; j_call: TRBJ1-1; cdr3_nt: TGCGCCAGCAGCTTGGGCGGGGCCGAGACTGAAGCTTTCTTT; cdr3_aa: CASSLGGAETEAFF
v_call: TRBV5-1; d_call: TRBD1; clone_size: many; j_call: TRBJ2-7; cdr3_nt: TGCGCCAGCTCCCGGGACAGGGCTATTTACGAGCAGTACTTC; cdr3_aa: CASSRDRAIYEQYF
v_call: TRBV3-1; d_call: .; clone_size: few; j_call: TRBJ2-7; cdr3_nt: TGTGCCAGCAGCCAAGGGGCAGCTTTTGAGAGCTCCTACGAGCAGTACTTC; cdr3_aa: CASSQGAAFESSYEQYF
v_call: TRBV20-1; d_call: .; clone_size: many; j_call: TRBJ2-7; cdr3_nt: TGCAGTGCTAGGGACGGAAACACCTACGAGCAGTACTTC; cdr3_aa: CSARDGNTYEQYF
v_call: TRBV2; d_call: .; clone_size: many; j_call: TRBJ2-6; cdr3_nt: TGTGCCAGCACTTTTCGGCGCACAGGGGCCAACGTCCTGACTTTC; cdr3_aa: CASTFRRTGANVLTF
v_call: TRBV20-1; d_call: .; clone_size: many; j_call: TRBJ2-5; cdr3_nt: TGCAGTGCTACCCAACAGACCCAAGAGACCCAGTACTTC; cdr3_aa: CSATQQTQETQYF
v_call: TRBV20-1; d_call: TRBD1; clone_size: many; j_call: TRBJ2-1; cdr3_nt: TGCAGTGCTAGACTGACAGGGGGCTACTACAATGAGCAGTTCTTC; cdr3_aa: CSARLTGGYYNEQFF
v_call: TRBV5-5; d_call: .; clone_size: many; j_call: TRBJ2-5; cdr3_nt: TGTGCCAGCAGCTTTGCACGTTCGAAAGAGACCCAGTACTTC; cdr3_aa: CASSFARSKETQYF
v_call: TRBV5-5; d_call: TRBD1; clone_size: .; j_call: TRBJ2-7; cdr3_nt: TGTGCCAGCAGCTCACCGGACAGGGGCGCCTACGAGCAGTACTTC; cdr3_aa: CASSSPDRGAYEQYF
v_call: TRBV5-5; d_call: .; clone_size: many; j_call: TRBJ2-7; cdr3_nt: TGTGCCAGCAGCTTAGGTGAGGGGCAGTACTTC; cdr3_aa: CASSLGEGQYF
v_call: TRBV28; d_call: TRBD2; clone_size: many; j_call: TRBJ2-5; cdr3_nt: TGTGCCAGCAGTTCCCCTGGCCTAGCGGGAGTAGAGACCCAGTACTTC; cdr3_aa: CASSSPGLAGVETQYF
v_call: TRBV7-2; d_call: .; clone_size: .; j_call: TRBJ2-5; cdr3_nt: TGTGCCAGCAGCACATACAGGGATGCAGAGACCCAGTACTTC; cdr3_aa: CASSTYRDAETQYF
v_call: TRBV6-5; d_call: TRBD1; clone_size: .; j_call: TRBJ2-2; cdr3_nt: TGTGCCAGCACTTCTGTAGGGACAGGGGACACCGGGGAGCTGTTTTTT; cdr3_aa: CASTSVGTGDTGELFF
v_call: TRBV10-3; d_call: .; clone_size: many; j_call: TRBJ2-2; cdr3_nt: TGTGCCATCCCAGTCGGGAACACCGGGGAGCTGTTTTTT; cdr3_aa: CAIPVGNTGELFF
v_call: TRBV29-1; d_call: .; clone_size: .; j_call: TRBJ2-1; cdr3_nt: TGCAGGGCTACCCAGGGTTACTCCTACAATGAGCAGTTCTTC; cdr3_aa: CRATQGYSYNEQFF
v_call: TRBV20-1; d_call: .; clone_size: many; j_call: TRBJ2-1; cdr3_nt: TGCAGTGCTCCAAATTTGGGAGACAATGAGCAGTTCTTC; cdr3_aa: CSAPNLGDNEQFF
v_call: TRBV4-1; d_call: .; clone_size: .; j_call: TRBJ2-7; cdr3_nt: TGCGCCAGCAGCGCTGGAGAGAACTTCTACGAGCAGTACTTC; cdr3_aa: CASSAGENFYEQYF
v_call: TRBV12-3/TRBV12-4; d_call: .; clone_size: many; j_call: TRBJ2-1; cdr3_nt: TGTGCCAGCAGTTTCAGTTCCTACAATGAGCAGTTCTTC; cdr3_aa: CASSFSSYNEQFF
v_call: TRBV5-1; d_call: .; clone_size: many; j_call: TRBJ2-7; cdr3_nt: TGCGCCAGCAGCTCAAAACTGGACGGTTACCCCTACGAGCAGTACTTC; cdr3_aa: CASSSKLDGYPYEQYF
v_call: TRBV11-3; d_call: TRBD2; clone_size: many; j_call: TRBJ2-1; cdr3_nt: TGTGCCAGCACCTTAGGGACTAGCGGACCAATTTCCTACAATGAGCAGTTCTTC; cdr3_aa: CASTLGTSGPISYNEQFF
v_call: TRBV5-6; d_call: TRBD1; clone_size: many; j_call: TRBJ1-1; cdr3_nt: TGTGCCAGCAGCTCACTGACAGGGGGCTCAGATCACACTGAAGCTTTCTTT; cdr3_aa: CASSSLTGGSDHTEAFF
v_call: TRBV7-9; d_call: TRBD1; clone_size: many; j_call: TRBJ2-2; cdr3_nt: TGTGCCAGCCGATACGGGACAGGGGGCTTCGGGGAGCTGTTTTTT; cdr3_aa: CASRYGTGGFGELFF
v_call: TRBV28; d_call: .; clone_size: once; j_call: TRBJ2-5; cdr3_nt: TGTGCCAGTGGGAACTCCTTTAAGCAAGAGACCCAGTACTTC; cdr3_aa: CASGNSFKQETQYF
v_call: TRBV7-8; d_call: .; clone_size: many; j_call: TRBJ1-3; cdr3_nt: TGTGCCAGCAGCTCTGGGAAAGGAGGGGAACCTGGAAACACCATATATTTT; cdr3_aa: CASSSGKGGEPGNTIYF
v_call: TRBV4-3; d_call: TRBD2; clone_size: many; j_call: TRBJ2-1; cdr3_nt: TGCGCCAGCAGCCAAGCACTAGCGGGAACGCTTGTAGGGAATGAGCAGTTCTTC; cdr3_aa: CASSQALAGTLVGNEQFF
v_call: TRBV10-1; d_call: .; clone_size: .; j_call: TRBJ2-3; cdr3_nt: TGCGCCAGCGGGGCTAGCGGCACAGATACGCAGTATTTT; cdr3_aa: CASGASGTDTQYF
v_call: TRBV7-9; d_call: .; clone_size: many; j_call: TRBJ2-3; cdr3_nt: TGTGCCAGCAGCTTATCGCGGGGTTACACAGATACGCAGTATTTT; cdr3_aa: CASSLSRGYTDTQYF
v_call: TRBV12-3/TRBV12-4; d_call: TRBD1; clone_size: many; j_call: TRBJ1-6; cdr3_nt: TGTGCCAGCAGGACACCGGGACAGAGTTCACCCCTCCACTTT; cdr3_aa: CASRTPGQSSPLHF
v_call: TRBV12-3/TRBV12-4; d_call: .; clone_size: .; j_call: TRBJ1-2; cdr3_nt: TGTGCCAGCAGTCTCGAGAGGGGTAATGGCTACACCTTC; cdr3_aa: CASSLERGNGYTF